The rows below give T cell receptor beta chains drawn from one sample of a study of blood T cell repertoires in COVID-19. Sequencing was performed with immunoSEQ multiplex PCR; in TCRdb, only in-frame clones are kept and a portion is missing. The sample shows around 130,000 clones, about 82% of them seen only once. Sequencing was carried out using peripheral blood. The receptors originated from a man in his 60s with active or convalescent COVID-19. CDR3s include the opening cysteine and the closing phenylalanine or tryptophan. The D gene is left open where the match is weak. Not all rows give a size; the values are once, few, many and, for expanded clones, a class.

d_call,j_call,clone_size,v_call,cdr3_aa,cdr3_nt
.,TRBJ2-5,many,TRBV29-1,CSAERRQVTTQYF,TGCAGCGCTGAACGCCGACAGGTAACGACCCAGTACTTC
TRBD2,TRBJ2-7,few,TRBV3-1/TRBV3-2,CASSARLASSSYEQYF,TGTGCCAGCAGCGCCCGACTAGCGTCAAGCTCCTACGAGCAGTACTTC
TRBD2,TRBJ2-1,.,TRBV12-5,CASGLAGPYNEQFF,TGTGCTAGTGGACTAGCGGGGCCGTACAATGAGCAGTTCTTC
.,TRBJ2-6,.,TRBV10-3,CAINSGTVSGANVLTF,TGTGCCATCAATTCCGGAACAGTCTCTGGGGCCAACGTCCTGACTTTC
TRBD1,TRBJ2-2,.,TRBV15,CATSRSGQYTGELFF,TGTGCCACCAGCAGATCGGGACAGTACACCGGGGAGCTGTTTTTT
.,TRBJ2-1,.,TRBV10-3,CATSGGSSDNEQFF,TGTGCCACCAGTGGCGGCTCATCTGACAATGAGCAGTTCTTC
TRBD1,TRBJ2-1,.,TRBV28,CANYLDRDSEQFF,TGTGCCAACTACTTGGACAGGGACAGTGAGCAGTTCTTC
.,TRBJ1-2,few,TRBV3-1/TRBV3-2,CASSRRDRGYTF,TGTGCCAGCAGCCGGAGGGACCGCGGCTACACCTTC
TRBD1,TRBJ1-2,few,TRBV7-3,CASSLRTGGEYGYTF,TGTGCCAGCAGCTTAAGGACAGGGGGCGAGTATGGCTACACCTTC
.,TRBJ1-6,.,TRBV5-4,CASSPTLVVGSPLHF,TGTGCCAGCAGCCCGACCCTAGTAGTAGGATCACCCCTCCACTTT
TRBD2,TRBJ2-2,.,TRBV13,CASSSPWTSGDNTGELFF,TGTGCCAGCAGCTCTCCATGGACTAGCGGAGATAACACCGGGGAGCTGTTTTTT
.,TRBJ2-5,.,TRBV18,CASSLRDRRETQYF,TGTGCCAGCTCACTGCGGGACAGAAGAGAGACCCAGTACTTC
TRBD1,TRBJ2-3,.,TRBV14,CASSPQGADTQYF,TGTGCCAGCAGCCCACAGGGGGCAGATACGCAGTATTTT
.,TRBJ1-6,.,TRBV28,CASGGGSPLHF,TGTGCCAGCGGGGGGGGATCACCCCTCCACTTT
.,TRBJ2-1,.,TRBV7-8,CASSPPNNEQFF,TGTGCCAGCAGCCCCCCAAACAATGAGCAGTTCTTC
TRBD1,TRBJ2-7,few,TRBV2,CASRYTGAYEQYF,TGTGCCAGCCGATATACAGGGGCCTACGAGCAGTACTTC
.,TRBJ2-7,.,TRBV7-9,CASSWDTNYEQYF,TGTGCCAGCAGCTGGGACACGAACTACGAGCAGTACTTC
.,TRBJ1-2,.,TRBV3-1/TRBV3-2,CASSQDGGNYGYTF,TGTGCCAGCAGCCAAGATGGGGGGAACTATGGCTACACCTTC
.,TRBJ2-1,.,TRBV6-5,CASSYSSPTYNEQFF,TGTGCCAGCAGTTATTCTAGCCCCACCTACAATGAGCAGTTCTTC
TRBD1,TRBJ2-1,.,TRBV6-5,CASTRGPQILEQFF,TGTGCCAGCACAAGGGGGCCGCAGATCCTTGAGCAGTTCTTC
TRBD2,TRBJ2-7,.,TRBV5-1,CASSLGGTSGPHEQYF,TGCGCCAGCAGCTTAGGAGGGACTAGCGGGCCCCACGAGCAGTACTTC
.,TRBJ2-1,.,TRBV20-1,CSASIGSRNEQFF,TGCAGTGCTAGTATCGGGAGTAGGAATGAGCAGTTCTTC
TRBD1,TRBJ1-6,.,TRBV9,CASSVARQGASPLHF,TGTGCCAGCAGCGTAGCTCGACAGGGTGCTTCACCCCTCCACTTT
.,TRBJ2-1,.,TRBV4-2,CASSETWGPNEQFF,TGTGCCAGCAGCGAGACATGGGGGCCAAATGAGCAGTTCTTC
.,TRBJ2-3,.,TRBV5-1,CASSLNSGVGDTQYF,TGCGCCAGCAGCCTTAATTCAGGGGTAGGAGATACGCAGTATTTT
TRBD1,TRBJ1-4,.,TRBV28,CASSLPDRGNEKLFF,TGTGCCAGCAGTCTCCCGGACAGGGGGAATGAAAAACTGTTTTTT
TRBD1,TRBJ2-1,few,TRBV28,CAGRTGGNEQFF,TGTGCCGGCCGGACAGGGGGCAATGAGCAGTTCTTC
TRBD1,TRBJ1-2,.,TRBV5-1,CASSFNRGSYGYTF,TGCGCCAGCAGCTTCAACAGGGGTTCCTATGGCTACACCTTC
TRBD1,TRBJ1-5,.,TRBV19,CASSGDRGWEQPQHF,TGTGCCAGTAGTGGGGACAGGGGTTGGGAGCAGCCCCAGCATTTT
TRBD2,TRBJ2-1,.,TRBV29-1,CSVETGGSGARANEQFF,TGCAGCGTTGAAACGGGGGGGTCGGGAGCTAGGGCGAATGAGCAGTTCTTC
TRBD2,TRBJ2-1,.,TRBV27,CASKRLAGFSSYNEQFF,TGTGCCAGCAAAAGGCTAGCGGGTTTTAGCTCCTACAATGAGCAGTTCTTC
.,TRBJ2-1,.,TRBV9,CASSVDPGNEQFF,TGTGCCAGCAGCGTAGACCCCGGCAATGAGCAGTTCTTC
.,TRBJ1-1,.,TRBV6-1,CASSETRGTEAFF,TGTGCCAGCAGTGAAACCCGGGGCACTGAAGCTTTCTTT
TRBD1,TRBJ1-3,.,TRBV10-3,CAIRPTGGSGNTIYF,TGTGCCATCAGACCGACAGGGGGTAGTGGAAACACCATATATTTT
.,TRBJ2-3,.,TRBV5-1,CASSFGGTDTQYF,TGCGCCAGCAGCTTCGGGGGCACAGATACGCAGTATTTT
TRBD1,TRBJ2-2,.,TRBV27,CASSQDRVNTGELFF,TGTGCCAGCAGTCAGGACAGGGTGAACACCGGGGAGCTGTTTTTT
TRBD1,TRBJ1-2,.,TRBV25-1,CASSGGQFLGYTF,TGTGCCAGCAGTGGGGGACAGTTCTTGGGCTACACCTTC
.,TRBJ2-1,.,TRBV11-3,CASSSDTYNEQFF,TGTGCCAGCAGCTCGGACACCTACAATGAGCAGTTCTTC
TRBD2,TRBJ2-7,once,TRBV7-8,CASAGGLRRYEQYF,TGTGCCAGCGCGGGAGGCCTTCGAAGGTACGAGCAGTACTTC
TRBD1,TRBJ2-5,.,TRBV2,CASSRGGWETQYF,TGTGCCAGCAGCAGAGGGGGCTGGGAGACCCAGTACTTC
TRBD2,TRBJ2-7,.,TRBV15,CATSRDDAGEPYEQYF,TGTGCCACCAGCAGAGACGACGCGGGAGAGCCCTACGAGCAGTACTTC
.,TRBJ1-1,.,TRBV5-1,CASTRSGVNTEAFF,TGCGCCAGCACGCGGTCGGGAGTGAACACTGAAGCTTTCTTT
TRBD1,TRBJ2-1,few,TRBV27,CTVGPGQGVYNEQFF,TGTACCGTAGGACCGGGACAGGGGGTTTACAATGAGCAGTTCTTC
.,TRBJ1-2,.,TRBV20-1,CSASLGRDYGYTF,TGCAGTGCTAGTCTGGGGAGGGATTATGGCTACACCTTC
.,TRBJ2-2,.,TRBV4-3,CASSQDLRTDTGELFF,TGCGCCAGCAGCCAAGATCTAAGGACTGACACCGGGGAGCTGTTTTTT
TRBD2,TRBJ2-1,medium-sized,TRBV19,CASSIGAGGNNEQFF,TGTGCCAGTAGTATAGGAGCGGGAGGGAACAATGAGCAGTTCTTC